The TCR beta chain under discussion was sequenced for a study of blood T cell repertoires in COVID-19. On the study more broadly: COVID-19 samples from acute and convalescent phases originated in the United States, Italy and Spain. PBMCs, B-cell-depleted T cells, or T cells provided the cDNA or gDNA that made up the material.

Authors' analysis steps: Estimated nucleated cell counts came from reference gene primer amplification. Data came from immunoSEQ multiplex PCR; TCRdb stores just in-frame clones and leaves some out. V and J calls and clone size follow that table, whereas D and trimming were derived from the DNA. The sample consists of 25,000 to 30,000 clones, 88% of them appearing once. Per germline, CDR1 PRHDT and CDR2 FYEKMQ (reference sequence). The CDR3 has 14 residues. After removal of 3 bases from V and 4 bases from J, the junction contained 5 bases not matched to a gene. The sequenced sample consisted of peripheral blood. The receptor's source is a woman between 45 and 65 years old with active COVID-19. This sequence joins TRBV13 and TRBJ1-2; 7 nucleotides agree with TRBD1. CDR3 loop: CASSFGQETYGYTF. The CDR3 coding sequence is TGTGCCAGCAGCTTCGGACAGGAAACCTATGGCTACACCTTC.